These 19 T cell receptor beta chains were all obtained from the same sample, sequenced in a study of T and B cells in COVID-19 patients. BIOMED2 TRB-A/B primer pools were used in multiplex TRB PCR. MiXCR was run by TCRdb on the multiplex PCR reads, yielding one entry per CDR3 protein. The sample yields 20,000 to 30,000 distinct CDR3 sequences, over 25% seen once. Blood genomic DNA input for TRB amplification was roughly 230-550 ng. The material sequenced was blood. The receptor set was obtained from a human donor who had recovered from COVID-19.

This clonotype was observed a few times. V is TRBV6-2 or TRBV6-3 and J is TRBJ2-1; 9 bases agree with TRBD2. The CDR3 consists of 16 residues. J was trimmed by 5 bases and V by 0 bases; bases with no gene match: 5. Germline CDR1 is MNHEY and CDR2 is SVGEGT. CDR3 residues: CASSYSSGRGDNEQFF. CDR3 nucleotides: TGTGCCAGCAGTTACTCTAGCGGGAGAGGGGACAATGAGCAGTTCTTC.

The chain carries TRBV12-3 or TRBV12-4 and TRBJ2-3; 9 bases fit TRBD2. This CDR3 has 16 amino acids. The J segment lost 7 bases and the V segment lost 6 bases, leaving 14 bases of the junction unmatched. The CDR3 region has the DNA TGTGCCAGCAGCTTTAAGCGGGGGGCCCTCAGGTATACGCAGTATTTT. It codes for CASSFKRGALRYTQYF.

This clonotype was detected only a few times. The gene calls are TRBV5-6 and TRBJ2-1; D is unresolved. The V and J ends lost 6 bases and 15 bases respectively, with 13 bases between them. Germline V gene data show CDR1 as SGHDT and CDR2 as YYEEEE. This CDR3 has 10 amino acids. The CDR3 region has the DNA TGTGCCAGCATCCAGGATTTGATGTTCTTC. It is translated as CASIQDLMFF.

This clonotype was recorded a few times. CDR3 coding DNA: TGTGCCAGCAGCCGGGGGGACAGGACGTCCTACGAGCAGTACTTC. It yields the protein CASSRGDRTSYEQYF. The rearrangement links TRBV13 to TRBJ2-7; a possible D gene is TRBD1 (8 bases). Per the germline V gene, CDR1 is PRHDT and CDR2 is FYEKMQ (reference sequence). The V end was cut by 5 bases, the J end by 1 base, with 15 bases between. The CDR3 has 15 amino acids.

This chain connects TRBV20-1 to TRBJ2-7; D is unresolved. The length of the CDR3 is 11 residues. The germline V gene has CDR1 DFQATT and CDR2 SNEGSKA (reference sequence). V shed 1 base and J shed 3 bases, with 4 bases lying between them. The CDR3 loop is CSARGHYEQYF. In DNA, the CDR3 is TGCAGTGCTAGAGGCCACTACGAGCAGTACTTC.

The genes are TRBV14 and TRBJ2-1; a possible D gene is TRBD2 (6 bases). Germline V lookup: CDR1 SGHDN, CDR2 FVKESK. The germline V and J ends were trimmed by 4 bases and 5 bases, with 12 bases remaining between them. This CDR3 comprises 14 residues. The DNA of the CDR3 is TGTGCCAGCAGCCCCGGGACTCTTAACAATGAGCAGTTCTTC. Translated: CASSPGTLNNEQFF.

CDR3 loop: CSASLTGDGGYTF. In nucleotides, the CDR3 is TGCAGTGCTAGCCTGACAGGGGATGGTGGCTACACCTTC. This chain joins TRBV20-1 and TRBJ1-2, with TRBD1 matching over 8 bases. Germline CDR1 reads DFQATT; CDR2 reads SNEGSKA (reference sequence). The CDR3 runs 13 residues. V gave up 3 bases and J gave up 7 bases; unmatched junction bases: 7.

J is TRBJ2-1 and V is TRBV20-1, with 9 nucleotides matching TRBD2. The germline V gene encodes CDR1 DFQATT and CDR2 SNEGSKA (reference sequence). J lost 7 bases, V lost 3 bases, and 7 bases had no gene match. The CDR3 is 14 amino acids. The CDR3 bases are TGCAGTGCTAGTTTTAGCGGGAGTGGTAATGAGCAGTTCTTC. Protein: CSASFSGSGNEQFF.

V gene TRBV12-3 or TRBV12-4 combines with J gene TRBJ1-5; 7 bases agree with TRBD1. Unmatched junction bases numbered 6, after V lost 7 bases and J lost 6 bases. The CDR3 has 13 residues. The DNA for the CDR3 is TGTGCCAGCACCCCAGGGGGTTCTCAGCCCCAGCATTTT. Encoded protein: CASTPGGSQPQHF.

V gene TRBV28 combines with J gene TRBJ2-7; 7 bases are a match to TRBD2. With V trimmed by 6 bases and J by 3 bases, 11 bases remained unmatched. CDR1 and CDR2 (germline): MDHEN, SYDVKM. This CDR3 has 15 amino acids. As DNA, the CDR3 is TGTGCCAGCAGCCGAGCGGGTGGGGGGGACTACGAGCAGTACTTC. Protein: CASSRAGGGDYEQYF.

In its sample, this clonotype was seen many times. This sequence joins TRBV19 and TRBJ2-5, with D possibly TRBD2 on 7 matching bases. Germline V gene lookup returns CDR1 LNHDA and CDR2 SQIVND (reference sequence). The germline V and J ends were trimmed by 6 bases and 7 bases, with 18 bases remaining between them. The CDR3 has 14 amino acids. The CDR3 coding sequence is TGTGCCAGTAGCCTTGGGGGGGCGCCAGCGACCCAGTACTTC. Protein product: CASSLGGAPATQYF.

This clonotype was counted a few times. The chain has TRBV27 and TRBJ2-7, with 8 positions matching TRBD2. Germline V gene data show CDR1 as MNHEY and CDR2 as SMNVEV (reference sequence). V dropped 4 bases and J dropped 5; count of bases not matched to a gene: 13. CDR3 size: 16 residues. The chain's CDR3 is CASSSGLGTSPHEQYF. The CDR3 DNA follows: TGTGCCAGCAGTTCCGGCCTCGGGACTAGTCCCCACGAGCAGTACTTC.

The rearrangement joins TRBV5-5 to TRBJ1-4; D might be TRBD1 (5 bases). The CDR3 contains 15 residues. The ends were cut back, 3 bases at V and 0 bases at J, with 9 bases in the middle. Germline lookup yields CDR1 SGHKS and CDR2 YYEKEE (reference sequence). As DNA, the CDR3 is TGTGCCAGCAGCTCGACGGGGGCAACTAATGAAAAACTGTTTTTT. It yields the protein CASSSTGATNEKLFF.

This clonotype showed up many times. This chain uses TRBV19 with TRBJ1-5; D gene unclear. This CDR3 spans 17 amino acids. Germline V gene lookup returns CDR1 LNHDA and CDR2 SQIVND (reference sequence). Trimming pared 0 bases from V and 10 bases from J, leaving 22 bases between. The CDR3 protein is CASSIDGPTSVGSPQHF. The CDR3 nucleotides read TGTGCCAGTAGTATAGATGGTCCTACTAGTGTAGGCAGCCCCCAGCATTTT.

The rearrangement links TRBV6-4 to TRBJ1-2, with a weak D call TRBD1 (6 bases). Trimming pared 6 bases from V and 8 bases from J, leaving 16 bases between. The CDR3 sequence is 13 residues long. Germline values: CDR1 MRHNA, CDR2 SNTAGT. CDR3 nucleotide sequence: TGTGCCAGCAGCGAAACAGGGCGTGGGGGCTACACCTTC. This translates into CASSETGRGGYTF.

V is TRBV13 and J is TRBJ2-1; D gene ambiguous. Trimming stripped 4 bases from V and 7 bases from J, with 11 bases between. The CDR3 has 13 residues. CDR1 is PRHDT, CDR2 FYEKMQ, per germline (reference sequence). In DNA form, the CDR3 reads TGTGCCAGCAGCTCCTCCTTAGGGAATGAGCAGTTCTTC. Translating it yields CASSSSLGNEQFF.

This clonotype is medium-sized in the sample. The rearrangement uses TRBV19 and TRBJ2-5; D possibly corresponds to TRBD1 (6 bases). The V end was cut by 3 bases, the J end by 5 bases, with 10 bases between. The CDR3 consists of 13 residues. From germline, CDR1 is LNHDA and CDR2 SQIVND (reference sequence). In DNA form, the CDR3 reads TGTGCCAGTAGTATGACAGGCAGGGAGACCCAGTACTTC. Protein sequence: CASSMTGRETQYF.

This clonotype came up a few times. The genes are TRBV6-5 and TRBJ2-1; 8 bases fit TRBD2. This CDR3 comprises 13 residues. Losses at the gene ends were 4 bases for V and 11 bases for J; bases not matched to a gene: 7. Germline V gene data show CDR1 as MNHEY and CDR2 as SVGAGI. CDR3 DNA: TGTGCCAGCAGTTTCACGGGTAGCGGGAAGCAGTTCTTC. It is translated as CASSFTGSGKQFF.

A few counts support this clonotype. This chain uses TRBV10-3 with TRBJ2-5; D possibly matches TRBD1 or TRBD2 (5 bases each). Trimming removed 6 bases at V and 1 base at J, with 9 bases between. CDR1 and CDR2 (germline): ENHRY, SYGVKD. The CDR3 runs 13 residues. CDR3 sequence reads: CAIRNGTQETQYF. CDR3 DNA: TGTGCCATCAGAAACGGGACCCAAGAGACCCAGTACTTC.